A selection of T cell receptor beta chains follows, all from one sample in a study of blood T cell repertoires in COVID-19. Profiled with immunoSEQ multiplex PCR; TCRdb holds only in-frame clones, not every one. The sample lists tens of thousands of clones; around 86% were seen once. The specimen sequenced was peripheral blood. The receptor source for this set is an elderly woman with acute or convalescent COVID-19. CDR3s include the opening cysteine and the closing phenylalanine or tryptophan. Part of the rows lack a size; the others show once, few, many or a class for expanded clones.

clone_size j_call v_call cdr3_aa
- TRBJ2-5 TRBV3-1/TRBV3-2 CASSRVAGERATQYF
- TRBJ1-6 TRBV18 CASSPPSSPLHF
- TRBJ1-6 TRBV5-1 CASSSGTGQVDSPLHF
- TRBJ1-5 TRBV19 CASSSGTGTQPQHF
- TRBJ1-2 TRBV11-1 CASRLGQAANYGYTF
- TRBJ1-2 TRBV7-8 CASSLESGTGGGTF
once TRBJ2-6 TRBV3-1/TRBV3-2 CASSQDLATGANVLTF
- TRBJ2-7 TRBV14 CASSQWTGHYEQYF
- TRBJ2-2 TRBV18 CASSPGTGETGELFF
- TRBJ2-1 TRBV5-3 CARSLVPSRTSCNEQFF
- TRBJ2-2 TRBV24-1 CATSDAERTDHGELFF
- TRBJ2-2 TRBV24-1 CATSPRDRGLGELFF
- TRBJ1-1 TRBV23-1 CARSQPRTGANTEAFF
- TRBJ1-2 TRBV11-2 CASSFDIANYGYTF